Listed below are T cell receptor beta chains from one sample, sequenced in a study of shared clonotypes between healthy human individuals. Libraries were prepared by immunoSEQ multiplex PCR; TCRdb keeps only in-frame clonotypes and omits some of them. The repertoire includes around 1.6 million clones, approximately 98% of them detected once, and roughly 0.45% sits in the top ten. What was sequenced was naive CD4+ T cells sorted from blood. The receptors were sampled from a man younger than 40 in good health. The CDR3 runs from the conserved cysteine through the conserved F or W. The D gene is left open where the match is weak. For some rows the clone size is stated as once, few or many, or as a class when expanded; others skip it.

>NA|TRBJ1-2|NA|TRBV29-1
CSVSGVWGYTF
TGCAGCGTGTCAGGGGTATGGGGCTACACCTTC
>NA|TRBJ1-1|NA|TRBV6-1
CASSENRANTEAFF
TGTGCCAGCAGTGAAAACAGGGCGAACACTGAAGCTTTCTTT
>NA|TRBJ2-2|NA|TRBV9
CASSPPTGELFF
TGTGCCAGCAGCCCCCCCACCGGGGAGCTGTTTTTT
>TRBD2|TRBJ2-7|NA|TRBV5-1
CASSPLTSGSYEQYF
TGCGCCAGCAGCCCCTTGACTAGCGGATCCTACGAGCAGTACTTC
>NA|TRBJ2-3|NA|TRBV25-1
CASSRTGTDTQYF
TGTGCCAGCAGCAGAACGGGCACAGATACGCAGTATTTT
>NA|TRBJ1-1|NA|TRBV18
CASSPQLNTEAFF
TGTGCCAGCTCACCACAGCTGAACACTGAAGCTTTCTTT
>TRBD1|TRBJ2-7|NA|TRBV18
CASSSDLDRATYEQYF
TGTGCCAGCTCATCAGATCTGGACAGGGCAACCTACGAGCAGTACTTC
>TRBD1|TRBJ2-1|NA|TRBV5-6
CASSPRTGRYNEQFF
TGTGCCAGCAGCCCCAGGACAGGCCGGTACAATGAGCAGTTCTTC
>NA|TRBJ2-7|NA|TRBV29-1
CSVLTPDGNYEQYF
TGCAGCGTCCTAACCCCGGACGGCAACTACGAGCAGTACTTC
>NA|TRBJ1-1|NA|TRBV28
CASSLLGPTEAFF
TGTGCCAGCAGTCTCCTAGGCCCCACTGAAGCTTTCTTT
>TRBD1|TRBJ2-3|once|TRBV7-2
CASSARQGARQYF
TGTGCCAGCAGCGCACGACAGGGGGCGAGGCAGTATTTT
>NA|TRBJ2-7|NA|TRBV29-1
CSVARAPYEQYF
TGCAGCGTTGCGCGGGCCCCCTACGAGCAGTACTTC
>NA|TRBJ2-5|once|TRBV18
CASSPLRGTDEQETQYF
TGTGCCAGCTCACCATTAAGAGGGACCGACGAACAAGAGACCCAGTACTTC
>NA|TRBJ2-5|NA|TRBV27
CASSFLKRASNRETQYF
TGTGCCAGCAGTTTTCTTAAGCGGGCATCTAATAGGGAGACCCAGTACTTC
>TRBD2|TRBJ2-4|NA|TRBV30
CASRTSGRLYF
TGTGCCTCAAGGACTAGCGGGAGGCTGTACTTC
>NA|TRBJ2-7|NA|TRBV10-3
CAISERASYEQYF
TGTGCCATCAGTGAGCGAGCTAGCTACGAGCAGTACTTC
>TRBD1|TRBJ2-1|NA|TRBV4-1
CASSQVLRTGGADEQFF
TGCGCCAGCAGCCAAGTCCTCCGGACAGGGGGCGCGGATGAGCAGTTCTTC
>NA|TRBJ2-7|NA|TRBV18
CASARDARPHEQYF
TGTGCCAGCGCCCGGGACGCCAGGCCCCACGAGCAGTACTTC
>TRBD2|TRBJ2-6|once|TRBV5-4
CASSRGTSGSSGANVLTF
TGTGCCAGCAGCCGGGGGACTAGCGGAAGCTCTGGGGCCAACGTCCTGACTTTC
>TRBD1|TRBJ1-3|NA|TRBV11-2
CASSLQGANSGNTIYF
TGTGCCAGCAGCTTACAGGGGGCAAACTCTGGAAACACCATATATTTT
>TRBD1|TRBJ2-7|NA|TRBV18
CASSLGTESYEQYF
TGTGCCAGCTCACTGGGGACAGAAAGCTACGAGCAGTACTTC
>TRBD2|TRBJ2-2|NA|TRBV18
CASSPKSGLAGAGELFF
TGTGCCAGCTCACCTAAATCCGGACTAGCGGGAGCCGGGGAGCTGTTTTTT
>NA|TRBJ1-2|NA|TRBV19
CASSIATGNNYGYTF
TGTGCCAGTAGTATAGCTACAGGGAATAACTATGGCTACACCTTC
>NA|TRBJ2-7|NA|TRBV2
CASTMDEGEQYF
TGTGCCAGCACTATGGACGAGGGCGAGCAGTACTTC
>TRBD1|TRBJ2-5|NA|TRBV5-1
CASSFDRGGQETQYF
TGCGCCAGCAGCTTTGACAGGGGAGGTCAAGAGACCCAGTACTTC
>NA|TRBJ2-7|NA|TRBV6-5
CASTRTPGGEQYF
TGTGCCAGCACCCGGACCCCCGGAGGCGAGCAGTACTTC
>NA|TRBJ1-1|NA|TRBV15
CATSTGDISTEAFF
TGTGCCACCAGCACCGGGGACATCTCCACTGAAGCTTTCTTT
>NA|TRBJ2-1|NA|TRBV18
CASSPNYIDNEQFF
TGTGCCAGCTCACCAAATTATATCGACAATGAGCAGTTCTTC
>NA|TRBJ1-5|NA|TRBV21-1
CASSKRMRTNSQPQHF
TGTGCCAGCAGCAAAAGGATGCGAACAAACTCTCAGCCCCAGCATTTT
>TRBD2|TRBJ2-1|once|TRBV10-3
CAISERLAGVGDNEQFF
TGTGCCATCAGTGAGCGGCTAGCGGGAGTAGGGGACAATGAGCAGTTCTTC
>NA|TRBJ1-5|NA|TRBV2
CASQDGANQPQHF
TGTGCCAGCCAGGACGGCGCCAATCAGCCCCAGCATTTT
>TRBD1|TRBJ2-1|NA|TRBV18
CASSPAGTGGLNEQFF
TGTGCCAGCTCACCGGCCGGGACAGGGGGCTTAAATGAGCAGTTCTTC
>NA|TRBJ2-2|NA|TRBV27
CASSLRAANPGELFF
TGTGCCAGCAGTCTCAGGGCCGCGAATCCCGGGGAGCTGTTTTTT
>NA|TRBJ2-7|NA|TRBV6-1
CASSVRESYEQYF
TGTGCCAGCAGTGTCCGGGAGTCGTACGAGCAGTACTTC
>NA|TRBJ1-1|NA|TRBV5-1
CASSVGVNTEAFF
TGCGCCAGCAGCGTGGGAGTGAACACTGAAGCTTTCTTT
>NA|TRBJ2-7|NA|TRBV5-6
CASSLEAVGAHEQYF
TGTGCCAGCAGCTTGGAGGCGGTAGGGGCCCACGAGCAGTACTTC
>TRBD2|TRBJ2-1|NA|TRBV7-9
CASSPRGSNYNEQFF
TGTGCCAGCAGCCCGCGGGGGTCTAACTACAATGAGCAGTTCTTC
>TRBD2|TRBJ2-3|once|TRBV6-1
CASSEPGLRNTQYF
TGTGCCAGCAGTGAGCCGGGACTAAGAAATACGCAGTATTTT
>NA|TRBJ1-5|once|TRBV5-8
CASSLKESNQPQHF
TGTGCCAGCAGCTTGAAGGAATCCAATCAGCCCCAGCATTTT
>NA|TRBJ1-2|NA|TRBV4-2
CASSPGGDYYGYTF
TGTGCCAGCAGCCCAGGCGGGGATTACTATGGCTACACCTTC
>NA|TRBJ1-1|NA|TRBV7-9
CASRVQRQMNTEAFF
TGTGCCAGCAGGGTACAGCGACAAATGAACACTGAAGCTTTCTTT
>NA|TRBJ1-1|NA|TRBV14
CASSHYGGMNTEAFF
TGTGCCAGCAGCCACTATGGGGGCATGAACACTGAAGCTTTCTTT
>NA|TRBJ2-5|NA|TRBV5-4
CASSRAGGFWYF
TGTGCCAGCAGCAGAGCTGGGGGGTTTTGGTACTTC
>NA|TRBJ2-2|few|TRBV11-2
CASSLTQTRTGELFF
TGTGCCAGCAGCTTAACACAGACCAGGACCGGGGAGCTGTTTTTT
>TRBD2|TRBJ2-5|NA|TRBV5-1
CASRPLAQETQYF
TGCGCCAGCAGACCACTAGCGCAAGAGACCCAGTACTTC
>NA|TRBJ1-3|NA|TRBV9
CASSVELSGNTIYF
TGTGCCAGCAGCGTAGAGCTATCTGGAAACACCATATATTTT
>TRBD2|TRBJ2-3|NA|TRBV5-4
CASRLAGAGDTQYF
TGTGCCAGCAGATTAGCGGGGGCGGGTGATACGCAGTATTTT
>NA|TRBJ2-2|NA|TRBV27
CASSLTTAGRWELFF
TGTGCCAGCAGTCTCACTACTGCAGGGCGATGGGAGCTGTTTTTT
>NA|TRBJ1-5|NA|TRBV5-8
CASSLTIRGDQPQHF
TGTGCCAGCAGCCTAACGATCAGGGGCGATCAGCCCCAGCATTTT
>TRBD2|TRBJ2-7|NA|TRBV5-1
CASSTGLAGSYEQYF
TGCGCCAGCAGCACGGGACTAGCGGGCTCCTACGAGCAGTACTTC
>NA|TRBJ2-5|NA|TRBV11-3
CASSFSATETQYF
TGTGCCAGCAGCTTCTCCGCTACGGAGACCCAGTACTTC
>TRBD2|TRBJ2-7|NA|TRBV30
CAWSRTSGRAAERYEQYF
TGTGCCTGGAGTCGGACTAGCGGGAGAGCTGCTGAGAGGTACGAGCAGTACTTC
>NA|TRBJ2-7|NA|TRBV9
CASSRTLPGDEQYF
TGTGCCAGCAGTAGGACTCTTCCCGGGGACGAGCAGTACTTC
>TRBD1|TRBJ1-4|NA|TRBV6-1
CASSGQGWGEKLFF
TGTGCCAGCAGTGGACAGGGATGGGGTGAAAAACTGTTTTTT
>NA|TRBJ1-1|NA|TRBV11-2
CASSFTPGNTEAFF
TGTGCCAGCAGCTTCACCCCAGGGAACACTGAAGCTTTCTTT
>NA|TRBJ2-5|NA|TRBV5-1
CASSLDRRGWETQYF
TGCGCCAGCAGCTTGGATCGCAGGGGATGGGAGACCCAGTACTTC
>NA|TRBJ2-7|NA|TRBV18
CASSPLGRNTYEQYF
TGTGCCAGCTCACCGCTGGGCCGAAACACCTACGAGCAGTACTTC